This passage covers 29 T cell receptor beta chains from one sample sequenced in a study of blood T cell repertoires in COVID-19. Sequencing used immunoSEQ multiplex PCR; TCRdb keeps in-frame clones, though not all of them. The table has about 180,000 clones, roughly 88% seen once. Sequenced material: peripheral blood. Receptors were obtained from an elderly woman with acute or convalescent COVID-19.

CDR3 amino acids: CASSLARVDTEAFF. CDR3 sequence (DNA): TGTGCCAGCAGCTTAGCGCGGGTGGACACTGAAGCTTTCTTT. The chain links TRBV7-9 to TRBJ1-1, with unresolved D. CDR1 is SEHNR and CDR2 is FQNEAQ in the germline V gene (reference sequence). CDR3 length: 14 residues. Trimming took 0 bases from V and 3 from J, leaving 8 bases between them. The full variable domain, rest sourced from reference TRBV7-9 and TRBJ1-1, is DTGVSQNPRHKITKRGQNVTFRCDPISEHNRLYWYRQTLGQGPEFLTYFQNEAQLEKSRLLSDRFSAERPKGSFSTLEIQRTEQGDSAMYLCASSLARVDTEAFFGQGTRLTVV.

This chain connects TRBV5-6 to TRBJ2-7; D is unclear. CDR1 is SGHDT, CDR2 YYEEEE, per germline. V was cut by 3 bases and J by 1 base, with 2 bases left in between. The CDR3 contains 11 residues. This CDR3 is CASSSSYEQYF. The DNA of the CDR3 is TGTGCCAGCAGCTCGTCCTACGAGCAGTACTTC.

The rearrangement joins TRBV4-1 to TRBJ1-2; TRBD1 agrees at 8 bases. The CDR3 is 15 residues long. Germline V gives CDR1 MGHRA, CDR2 YSYEKL. The trim removed 4 bases at V and 6 bases at J, leaving 10 bases unmatched. The CDR3 sequence is CASSPLGQGLNGYTF. The DNA of the CDR3 is TGCGCCAGCAGCCCCCTCGGACAGGGCCTTAATGGCTACACCTTC.

The genes are TRBV14 and TRBJ2-3; possibly TRBD2 for D (5 bases). Germline V gene data show CDR1 as SGHDN and CDR2 as FVKESK. Trimming shortened V by 1 base and J by 2 bases, and 13 bases separated the two germline ends. CDR3 length equals 16 residues. The CDR3 DNA follows: TGTGCCAGCAGCCAAGCCCTAGAGGGCATCACAGATACGCAGTATTTT. Its protein product is CASSQALEGITDTQYF.

This clone has only a few counts. The V gene is TRBV28, the J gene TRBJ2-2; TRBD2 agrees at 14 bases. The germline gives CDR1 MDHEN, CDR2 SYDVKM. Losses at the gene ends were 6 bases for V and 4 bases for J; bases not matched to a gene: 7. This CDR3 has 17 residues. DNA for the CDR3: TGTGCCAGCAGCCCGGGACTAGCGGGAGCGGGCACCGGGGAGCTGTTTTTT. This gives the protein CASSPGLAGAGTGELFF.

The chain recombines TRBV5-1 with TRBJ2-7, with 9 bases fitting TRBD1. The junction had 10 bases not matched to a gene; V was cut back by 1 base and J by 5 bases. The V gene's germline CDR1 is SGHRS and CDR2 YFSETQ. There are 16 residues in the CDR3. This CDR3 is CASSLRPGQGDHEQYF. DNA of the CDR3: TGCGCCAGCAGCTTGCGCCCGGGACAGGGTGACCACGAGCAGTACTTC.

As DNA, the CDR3 is TGCGCCAGCAGCCAGCAAGCGGGGGAAAAACTGTTTTTT. This codes for CASSQQAGEKLFF. V and J are TRBV4-3 and TRBJ1-4; D remains ambiguous. The length of the CDR3 is 13 residues. Per the germline V gene, CDR1 is LGHNA and CDR2 is YSLEER. With 3 bases removed from V and 8 bases from J, the gap between germline ends came to 10 bases.

V and J are TRBV21-1 and TRBJ2-4; the table's D call, TRBD1, has no DNA check behind it. TRBV21-1 has pseudogene status. This CDR3 is 18 amino acids long. The CDR3 here is CASSNGQDGKLAKNIQYF. CDR3 coding DNA: TGTGCCAGCAGCAACGGACAGGATGGCAAACTAGCCAAAAACATTCAGTACTTC.

CDR3 DNA: TGTGCCAGCAGCCTTTTAGGGGGGCCCCAGCATTTT. Translation: CASSLLGGPQHF. This sequence joins TRBV27 and TRBJ1-5; D possibly corresponds to TRBD1 (6 bases). Trimming shortened V by 6 bases and J by 9 bases, and 12 bases separated the two germline ends. The CDR3 is 12 amino acids. The V gene's germline CDR1 is MNHEY and CDR2 SMNVEV (reference sequence).

This clone has a single count. J is TRBJ2-2 and V is TRBV7-9, with D possibly matching TRBD1 (5 bases). Germline CDR1 is SEHNR and CDR2 is FQNEAQ (reference sequence). V lost 5 bases and J 5 bases, leaving 12 bases between the germline ends. The CDR3 is made up of 14 amino acids. CDR3 residues: CASSPPRATGELFF. The CDR3 DNA sequence: TGTGCCAGCAGCCCCCCCAGGGCAACCGGGGAGCTGTTTTTT.

The chain has TRBV10-3 and TRBJ2-1, with 16 bases matching TRBD2. CDR3 size: 18 residues. The V gene's germline CDR1 is ENHRY and CDR2 SYGVKD. The J segment lost 4 bases and the V segment lost 10 bases, leaving 13 bases of the junction unmatched. The CDR3 here is CATIPGTSGRAGYNEQFF. CDR3 coding DNA: TGTGCCACAATTCCCGGGACTAGCGGGAGGGCCGGGTACAATGAGCAGTTCTTC.

The chain recombines TRBV29-1 with TRBJ2-7, with D possibly TRBD2 on 6 matching bases. CDR3 length: 14 amino acids. Trimming removed 6 bases at V and 6 bases at J, with 21 bases between. CDR1 is SQVTM, CDR2 ANQGSEA, per germline. CDR3 DNA sequence: TGCAGCGTCTCCCTCGGCGCGTGGAGGGGCGAGCAGTACTTC. Residues: CSVSLGAWRGEQYF.

This clone was counted only a few times. The chain uses TRBV6-2 or TRBV6-3 and TRBJ1-2, with D possibly being TRBD1 (5 bases). Looked up from germline, CDR1 is MNHEY and CDR2 is SVGEGT. This CDR3 is built from 13 residues. The germline V and J ends were trimmed by 7 bases and 3 bases, with 12 bases remaining between them. CDR3 DNA: TGTGCCAGCAACCCAACAGGACACTATGGCTACACCTTC. As protein: CASNPTGHYGYTF.

This chain uses TRBV19 with TRBJ2-3; D is undetermined. This CDR3 spans 15 amino acids. The ends were cut back, 7 bases at V and 2 bases at J, with 16 bases in the middle. Per the germline V gene, CDR1 is LNHDA and CDR2 is SQIVND (reference sequence). The DNA of the CDR3 is TGTGCCAGTACTCCAACCCGACGGGTCACAGATACGCAGTATTTT. This codes for CASTPTRRVTDTQYF.

This chain connects TRBV19 to TRBJ2-5; 7 bases are shared with TRBD1. The CDR3 runs 15 residues. The J segment lost 4 bases and the V segment lost 5 bases, leaving 10 bases of the junction unmatched. CDR1 is LNHDA and CDR2 is SQIVND in the germline V gene (reference sequence). The CDR3: CASSAQGVIGETQYF. The CDR3 nucleotides read TGTGCCAGTAGTGCCCAGGGGGTAATTGGAGAGACCCAGTACTTC.

This sequence joins TRBV29-1 and TRBJ1-1, with D hard to call. The length of the CDR3 is 11 residues. V gave up 2 bases and J gave up 5 bases, with 6 bases separating them. CDR1 is SQVTM, CDR2 ANQGSEA, per germline. The DNA for the CDR3 is TGCAGCGTTGAACCAACTACTGAAGCTTTCTTT. Protein product: CSVEPTTEAFF.

This chain connects TRBV7-8 to TRBJ2-7; unclear D gene. V lost 7 bases, J lost 3 bases, and 16 bases lay in between. The CDR3 runs to 14 residues. The germline gives CDR1 SGHVS, CDR2 FQNEAQ. The CDR3 DNA reads as TGTGCCAGCACCCGGACCGGCGGAAACTACGAGCAGTACTTC. Translating it yields CASTRTGGNYEQYF.

This chain links TRBV5-1 with TRBJ2-3, with a tentative D call TRBD2 (6 bases). Germline V gives CDR1 SGHRS, CDR2 YFSETQ. Trimming cost V 0 bases and J 3 bases, with 14 bases left between them. The length of the CDR3 is 16 residues. CDR3: CASSLGGAGRTDTQYF. The CDR3 nucleotides are TGCGCCAGCAGCTTGGGAGGGGCGGGGAGGACAGATACGCAGTATTTT.

J is TRBJ2-1 and V is TRBV5-5, with D possibly TRBD2 on 6 matching bases. This CDR3 comprises 17 residues. Germline CDR1 is SGHKS and CDR2 is YYEKEE (reference sequence). V shed 0 bases and J shed 0 bases, with 13 bases lying between them. CDR3 coding DNA: TGTGCCAGCAGCTTGGGGACTACTTCAGACTCCTACAATGAGCAGTTCTTC. Protein sequence: CASSLGTTSDSYNEQFF.

The chain has TRBV7-3 and TRBJ1-2; 7 bases line up with TRBD1. This CDR3 contains 13 residues. The ends lost 2 bases at V and 4 bases at J; junction bases unmatched: 1. Per the germline V gene, CDR1 is SGHTA and CDR2 is FQGTGA. CDR3 sequence reads: CASSLPGGYGYTF. The DNA for the CDR3 is TGTGCCAGCAGCTTACCAGGGGGCTATGGCTACACCTTC.

This chain connects TRBV30 to TRBJ2-3, with no clear D. This CDR3 comprises 11 residues. Germline CDR1 and CDR2: GTSNPN and SVGIG (reference sequence). V lost 5 bases to trimming and J lost 6 bases, with 9 bases between them. The CDR3 protein is CAWARVDTQYF. In DNA form, the CDR3 reads TGTGCCTGGGCCCGGGTGGATACGCAGTATTTT.

The rearrangement joins TRBV4-3 to TRBJ1-2; the D is unclear. The CDR3 sequence is 14 residues long. V lost 0 bases, J lost 3 bases, and 8 bases lay in between. Germline V lookup: CDR1 LGHNA, CDR2 YSLEER. CDR3 sequence reads: CASSQDQQHYGYTF. CDR3 bases: TGCGCCAGCAGCCAAGATCAACAGCACTATGGCTACACCTTC.

This sequence joins TRBV18 and TRBJ1-6; 7 bases are shared with TRBD1. Germline loops: CDR1 KGHSH, CDR2 LQKENI. This CDR3 has 17 amino acids. V dropped 4 bases and J dropped 8; count of bases not matched to a gene: 14. The CDR3 sequence is CASSLRQGLMSDSPLHF. The CDR3 DNA reads as TGTGCCAGCTCACTCCGACAGGGTCTTATGTCGGATTCACCCCTCCACTTT.

The chain has TRBV3-1 (or the pseudogene TRBV3-2) and TRBJ1-1; 7 nucleotides match TRBD1. Germline CDR1 LGHDT, CDR2 YNNKEL (reference sequence). J gave up 1 base and V 0 bases, and 2 bases lay outside the gene matches. The CDR3 contains 15 residues. CDR3 nucleotide sequence: TGTGCCAGCAGCCAAGAAACAGGGGCGAACACTGAAGCTTTCTTT. Amino acid sequence: CASSQETGANTEAFF.

Points on this clone: At the DNA level, this CDR3 is encoded by other sequences in the same sample as well. The gene calls are TRBV2 and TRBJ1-5; D gene unclear. In germline, CDR1 is SNHLY, CDR2 FYNNEI. V was trimmed by 3 bases and J by 2 bases, leaving 8 bases between them. The CDR3 has 14 residues. CDR3 in DNA: TGTGCCAGCAGTGATCGGGTTGGCAATCAGCCCCAGCATTTT. Amino acid sequence: CASSDRVGNQPQHF.

The chain links TRBV27 to TRBJ2-1, with 11 bases identical to TRBD2. Germline V gene data show CDR1 as MNHEY and CDR2 as SMNVEV (reference sequence). The V segment lost 5 bases and the J segment 7 bases; nucleotides outside the gene matches: 7. CDR3 length: 15 amino acids. CDR3 sequence reads: CASSRVTSGRNEQFF. The CDR3 DNA sequence: TGTGCCAGCAGTCGGGTCACTAGCGGGAGAAATGAGCAGTTCTTC.

The V gene is TRBV5-4, the J gene TRBJ1-2; weak D call: TRBD1 (5 bases). This CDR3 has 14 residues. Germline values: CDR1 SGHNT, CDR2 YYREEE (reference sequence). V was clipped by 0 bases and J by 10 bases, with 16 bases between them. This CDR3 reads CASSLAGGSGTYTF. The CDR3 nucleotides read TGTGCCAGCAGCTTGGCCGGGGGATCAGGAACCTACACCTTC.

The chain carries TRBV2 and TRBJ1-5; TRBD1 matches 8 bases. J gave up 6 bases and V 1 base, and 5 bases lay outside the gene matches. There are 15 residues in the CDR3. Germline assignment: CDR1 SNHLY and CDR2 FYNNEI. In nucleotides, the CDR3 is TGTGCCAGCAGTGAAGGAGGACAGGGTGGTCAGCCCCAGCATTTT. This sequence encodes CASSEGGQGGQPQHF.

The chain has TRBV5-1 and TRBJ2-7; the match to TRBD1 covers 7 bases. The CDR3 totals 15 residues. After removal of 5 bases from V and 4 bases from J, the junction contained 12 bases not matched to a gene. Germline CDR1 reads SGHRS; CDR2 reads YFSETQ. The CDR3 sequence is CASREVTTGTYEQYF. The CDR3 DNA reads TGCGCCAGCAGGGAAGTTACGACAGGGACGTACGAGCAGTACTTC.